The 8 T cell receptor beta chains listed next were all sequenced from one sample in a study of T cells after yellow fever vaccination. TCRdb processed the 5' RACE reads anew with MiXCR; each CDR3 protein has one entry. The sample has about 260,000 distinct CDR3 sequences, over 10% seen once. This sample comprised CD4+ T cells sorted from PBMCs, obtained 45 days after the yellow fever booster vaccination. Receptors were obtained from a man aged 30 to 39 who received the YFV17D yellow fever vaccine.

The chain couples TRBV10-1 to TRBJ2-1, with 8 bases matching TRBD2. V lost 6 bases to trimming and J lost 8 bases; unmatched junction nucleotides: 6. The germline gives CDR1 WNHNN, CDR2 SYGVQD (reference sequence). The CDR3 runs to 13 residues. The CDR3 reads CASSREGGDEQFF. The CDR3 DNA reads TGCGCCAGCAGCCGGGAGGGTGGCGATGAGCAGTTCTTC.

The chain employs TRBV3-1 and TRBJ2-2, with D unclear. This CDR3 contains 12 residues. The germline V gene has CDR1 LGHDT and CDR2 YNNKEL (reference sequence). Trimming took off 5 bases at V and 4 bases at J, with 5 bases between the two ends. The CDR3 region has the DNA TGTGCCAGCAGCGTACTCACCGGGGAGCTGTTTTTT. It is translated as CASSVLTGELFF.

The rearrangement joins TRBV7-9 to TRBJ2-1; TRBD2 is a possible D gene (5 bases). Germline loops: CDR1 SEHNR, CDR2 FQNEAQ (reference sequence). Between the trimmed V and J ends, which lost 1 base and 15 bases, there was a span of 19 bases. The CDR3 is made up of 14 amino acids. CDR3 amino acids: CASSLEGGLRGRFF. For the CDR3, the DNA is TGTGCCAGCAGCTTAGAAGGCGGGCTTCGAGGGCGGTTCTTC.

V is TRBV20-1 and J is TRBJ2-1; a possible D gene is TRBD2 (5 bases). The CDR3 is made up of 14 amino acids. V lost 5 bases and J lost 6, with 17 bases in between. Germline V gene data show CDR1 as DFQATT and CDR2 as SNEGSKA (reference sequence). The CDR3 DNA reads as TGCAGTGCTCCAAGAGTGGCTAGCCGCAATGAGCAGTTCTTC. This gives the protein CSAPRVASRNEQFF.

This sequence joins TRBV7-6 and TRBJ1-2; 7 nucleotides agree with TRBD1. The CDR3 is 13 amino acids. The J segment lost 8 bases and the V segment lost 3 bases, leaving 6 bases of the junction unmatched. Germline V CDR1 and CDR2: SGHVS, FNYEAQ. CDR3 loop: CASSFSQGEGYTF. Here the CDR3 DNA reads TGTGCCAGCAGCTTCAGCCAGGGGGAAGGCTACACCTTC. Filled out from reference TRBV7-6 and TRBJ1-2, the complete variable domain reads GAGVSQSPRYKVTKRGQDVALRCDPISGHVSLYWYRQALGQGPEFLTYFNYEAQQDKSGLPNDRFSAERPEGSISTLTIQRTEQRDSAMYRCASSFSQGEGYTFGSGTRLTVV.

The sample holds a few counts of this clonotype. CDR3 nucleotides: TGTGCCAGCAGCTTAGTCGGGAGGGCCGGGAATGAGCAGTTCTTC. It codes for CASSLVGRAGNEQFF. The rearrangement links TRBV7-6 to TRBJ2-1, with 8 bases that match TRBD2. Germline trimming cut 1 base from V and 7 bases from J; bases unmatched to any gene: 6. CDR3 length: 15 residues. The V gene's germline CDR1 is SGHVS and CDR2 FNYEAQ.

For this clonotype: The junction departs from the called germline gene at one end, perhaps through a read error. This rearrangement joins TRBV27 to TRBJ1-1, with 8 nucleotides matching TRBD1. This CDR3 has 14 amino acids. Germline V lookup: CDR1 MNHEY, CDR2 SMNVEV (reference sequence). The CDR3 DNA reads as TGTGCCAGCAGGTCAGGGGGCAGGAACGCTGAAGCTTTCTTT. This encodes CASRSGGRNAEAFF.

The CDR3 sequence is CASSPSGGGTYEQYF. The CDR3 bases are TGTGCCAGCTCACCAAGCGGAGGAGGGACCTACGAGCAGTACTTC. V usage is TRBV18 and J usage is TRBJ2-7; possibly TRBD2 for D (6 bases). There are 15 residues in the CDR3. Trimming shortened V by 2 bases and J by 2 bases, and 13 bases separated the two germline ends. CDR1 KGHSH and CDR2 LQKENI come from the germline V gene.